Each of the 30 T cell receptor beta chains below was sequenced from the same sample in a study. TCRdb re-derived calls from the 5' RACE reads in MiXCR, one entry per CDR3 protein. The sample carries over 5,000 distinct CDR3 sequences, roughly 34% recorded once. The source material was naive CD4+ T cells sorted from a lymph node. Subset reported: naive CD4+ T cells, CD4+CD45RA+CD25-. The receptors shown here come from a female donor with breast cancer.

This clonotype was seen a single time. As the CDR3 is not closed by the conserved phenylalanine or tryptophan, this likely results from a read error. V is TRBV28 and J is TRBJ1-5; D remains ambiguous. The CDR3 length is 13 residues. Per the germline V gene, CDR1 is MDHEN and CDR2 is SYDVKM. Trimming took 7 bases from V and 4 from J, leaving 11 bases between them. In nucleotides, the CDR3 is TGTGCCAGCACCCCTGACGGGAATCAGCCCCAGCATTTA. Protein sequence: CASTPDGNQPQHL.

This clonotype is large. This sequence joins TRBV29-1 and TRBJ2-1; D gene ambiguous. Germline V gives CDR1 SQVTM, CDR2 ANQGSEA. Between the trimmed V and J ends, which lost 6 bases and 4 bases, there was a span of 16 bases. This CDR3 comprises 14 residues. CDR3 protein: CSVGTDRHYNEQFF. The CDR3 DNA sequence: TGCAGCGTGGGCACCGATCGCCATTACAATGAGCAGTTCTTC.

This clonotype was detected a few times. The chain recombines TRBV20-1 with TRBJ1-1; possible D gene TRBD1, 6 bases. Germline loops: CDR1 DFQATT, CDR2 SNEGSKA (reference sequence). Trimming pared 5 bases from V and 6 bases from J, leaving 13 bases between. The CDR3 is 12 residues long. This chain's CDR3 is CSASPQGPEAFF. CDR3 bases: TGCAGTGCTTCTCCTCAGGGGCCTGAAGCTTTCTTT.

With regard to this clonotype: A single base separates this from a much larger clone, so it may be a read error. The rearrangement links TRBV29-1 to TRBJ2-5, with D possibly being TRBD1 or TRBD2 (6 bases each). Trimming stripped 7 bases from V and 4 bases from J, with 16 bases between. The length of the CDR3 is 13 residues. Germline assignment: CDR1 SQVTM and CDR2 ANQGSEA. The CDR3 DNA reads TGCAGCGCTGGAGTACGGGGGCGAGAGACCCAGTACTTC. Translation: CSAGVRGRETQYF.

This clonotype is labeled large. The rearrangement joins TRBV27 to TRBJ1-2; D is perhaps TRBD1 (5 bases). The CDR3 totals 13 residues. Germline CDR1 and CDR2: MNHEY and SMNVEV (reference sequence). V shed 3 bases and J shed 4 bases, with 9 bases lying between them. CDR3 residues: CASSLGTAYGYTF. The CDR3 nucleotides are TGTGCCAGCAGTTTGGGGACGGCCTATGGCTACACCTTC.

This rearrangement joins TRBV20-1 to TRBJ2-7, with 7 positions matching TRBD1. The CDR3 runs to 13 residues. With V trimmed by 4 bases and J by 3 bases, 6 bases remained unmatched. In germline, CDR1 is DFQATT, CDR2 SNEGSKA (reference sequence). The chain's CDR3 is CSAKLQGRYEQYF. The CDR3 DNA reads TGCAGTGCTAAGTTACAGGGGCGCTACGAGCAGTACTTC.

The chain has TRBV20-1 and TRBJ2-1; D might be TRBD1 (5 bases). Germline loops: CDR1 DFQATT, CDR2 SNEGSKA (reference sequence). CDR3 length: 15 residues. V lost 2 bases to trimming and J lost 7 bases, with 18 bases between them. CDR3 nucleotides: TGCAGTGCTAGAAGGCCTCTAAGATGGACAAATGAGCAGTTCTTC. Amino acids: CSARRPLRWTNEQFF.

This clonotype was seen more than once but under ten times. The CDR3 coding sequence is TGTGCCAGCACCTCCCGGGACAGGGTAGGCGAGCAGTACTTC. It is translated as CASTSRDRVGEQYF. The J gene is TRBJ2-7, the V gene TRBV5-4, with TRBD1 matching 9 bases. The J segment lost 6 bases and the V segment lost 6 bases, leaving 10 bases of the junction unmatched. The CDR3 runs 14 residues. Germline CDR1 and CDR2: SGHNT and YYREEE (reference sequence).

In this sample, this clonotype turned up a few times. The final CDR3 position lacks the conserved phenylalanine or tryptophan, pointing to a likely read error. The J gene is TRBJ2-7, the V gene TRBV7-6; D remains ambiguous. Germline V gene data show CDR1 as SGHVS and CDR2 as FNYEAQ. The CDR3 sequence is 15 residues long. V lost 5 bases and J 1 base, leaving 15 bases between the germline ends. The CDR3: CASSPSERSSYEQYS. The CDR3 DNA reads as TGTGCCAGCAGCCCTTCGGAGCGTTCATCCTACGAGCAGTACTCC.

The CDR3 DNA sequence: TGCGCCAGCAGCCAAGTTAGGTCAGGCGGATTTAGCAATCAGCCCCAGCATTTT. This codes for CASSQVRSGGFSNQPQHF. The V call is TRBV4-1, the J call TRBJ1-5; D call uncertain. Trimming pared 1 base from V and 0 bases from J, leaving 16 bases between. The V gene's germline CDR1 is MGHRA and CDR2 YSYEKL. The CDR3 sequence is 18 residues long.

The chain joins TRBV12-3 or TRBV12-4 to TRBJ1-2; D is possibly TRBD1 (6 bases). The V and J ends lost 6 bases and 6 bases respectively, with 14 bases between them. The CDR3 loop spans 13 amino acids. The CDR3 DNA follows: TGTGCCAGCAGAGAGACAGGCCCCGATGGCTACACCTTC. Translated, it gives CASRETGPDGYTF.

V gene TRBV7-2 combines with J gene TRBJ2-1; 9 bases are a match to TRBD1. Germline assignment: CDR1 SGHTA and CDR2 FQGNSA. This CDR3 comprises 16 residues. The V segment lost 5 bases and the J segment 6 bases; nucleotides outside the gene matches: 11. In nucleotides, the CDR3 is TGTGCCAGCAGCCCTACGACCGGGACAGGGCTCAATGAGCAGTTCTTC. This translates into CASSPTTGTGLNEQFF.

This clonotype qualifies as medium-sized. In DNA, the CDR3 is TGCAGCGTTGTTGGACAGGGACTAGAGACCCAGTACTTC. It encodes CSVVGQGLETQYF. The chain recombines TRBV29-1 with TRBJ2-5; 8 bases are a match to TRBD1. Germline V gene lookup returns CDR1 SQVTM and CDR2 ANQGSEA. V shed 4 bases and J 4 bases; nucleotides not matched to a gene: 5. The CDR3 totals 13 residues.

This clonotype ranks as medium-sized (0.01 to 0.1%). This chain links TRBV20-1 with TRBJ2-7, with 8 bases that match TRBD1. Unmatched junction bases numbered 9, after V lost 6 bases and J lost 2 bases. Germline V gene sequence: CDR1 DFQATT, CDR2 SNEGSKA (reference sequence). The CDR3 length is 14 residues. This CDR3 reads CSAGGQDDPYEQYF. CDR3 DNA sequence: TGCAGTGCGGGGGGACAGGACGACCCCTACGAGCAGTACTTC.

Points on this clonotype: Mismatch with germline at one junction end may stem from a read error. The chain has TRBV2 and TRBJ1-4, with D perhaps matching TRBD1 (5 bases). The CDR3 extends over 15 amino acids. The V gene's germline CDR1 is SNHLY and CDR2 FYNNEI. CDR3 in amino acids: CASSPRGSVNGKLFF. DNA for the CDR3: TGTGCCAGCAGTCCGCGGGGCAGCGTTAATGGAAAACTGTTTTTT.

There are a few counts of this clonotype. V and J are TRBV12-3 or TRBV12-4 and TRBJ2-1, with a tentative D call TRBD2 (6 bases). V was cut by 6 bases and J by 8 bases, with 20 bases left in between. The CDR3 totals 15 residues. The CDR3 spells CASRVGGDLRYEQFF. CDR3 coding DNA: TGTGCCAGCAGGGTCGGGGGAGATCTTAGGTATGAGCAGTTCTTC.

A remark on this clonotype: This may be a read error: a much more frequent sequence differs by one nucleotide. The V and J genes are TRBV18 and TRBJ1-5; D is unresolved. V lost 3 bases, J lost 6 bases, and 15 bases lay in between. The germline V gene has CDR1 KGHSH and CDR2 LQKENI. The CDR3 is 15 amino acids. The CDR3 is CASSPGRVNSQPQHF. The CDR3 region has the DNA TGTGCCAGCTCACCGGGGAGGGTCAACAGTCAGCCCCAGCATTTT.

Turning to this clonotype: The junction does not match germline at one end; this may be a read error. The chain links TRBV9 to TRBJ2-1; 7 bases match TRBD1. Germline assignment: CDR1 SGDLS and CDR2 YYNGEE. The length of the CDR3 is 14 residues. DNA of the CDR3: TGTGCCAGCAGCCAGGGGGTCCTATCCTACGAGCGGTTCTTC. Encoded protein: CASSQGVLSYERFF.

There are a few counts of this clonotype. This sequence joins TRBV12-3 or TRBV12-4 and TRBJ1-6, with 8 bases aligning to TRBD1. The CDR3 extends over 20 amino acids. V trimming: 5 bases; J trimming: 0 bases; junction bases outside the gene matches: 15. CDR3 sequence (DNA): TGTGCCAGCAGTCCACGCCGGGACAGGCGTGCAAGCTCCTATAATTCACCCCTCCACTTT. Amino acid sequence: CASSPRRDRRASSYNSPLHF.

The CDR3 region is CSVRTDLSSGNTIYF. In nucleotides, the CDR3 is TGCAGTGTCCGTACAGACCTCAGCTCTGGAAACACCATATATTTT. The rearrangement links TRBV20-1 to TRBJ1-3; no definite D call. V lost 7 bases and J lost 0, with 16 bases in between. The CDR3 spans 15 residues. Germline assignment: CDR1 DFQATT and CDR2 SNEGSKA (reference sequence).

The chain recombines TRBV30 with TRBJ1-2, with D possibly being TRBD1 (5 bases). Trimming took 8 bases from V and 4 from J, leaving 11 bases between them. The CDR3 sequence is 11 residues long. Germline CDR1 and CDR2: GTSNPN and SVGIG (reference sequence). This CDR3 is CARWDSYGYTF. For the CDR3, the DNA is TGTGCCCGATGGGACTCCTATGGCTACACCTTC. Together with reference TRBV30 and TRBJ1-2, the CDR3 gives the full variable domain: SQTIHQWPATLVQPVGSPLSLECTVEGTSNPNLYWYRQAAGRGLQLLFYSVGIGQISSEVPQNLSASRPQDRQFILSSKKLLLSDSGFYLCARWDSYGYTFGSGTRLTVV.

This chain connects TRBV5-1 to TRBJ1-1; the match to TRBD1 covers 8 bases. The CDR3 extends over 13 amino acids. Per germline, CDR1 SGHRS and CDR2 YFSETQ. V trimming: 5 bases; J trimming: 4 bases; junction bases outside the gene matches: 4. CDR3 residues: CASRSQGATEAFF. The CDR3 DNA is TGCGCCAGCAGATCTCAGGGGGCCACTGAAGCTTTCTTT.

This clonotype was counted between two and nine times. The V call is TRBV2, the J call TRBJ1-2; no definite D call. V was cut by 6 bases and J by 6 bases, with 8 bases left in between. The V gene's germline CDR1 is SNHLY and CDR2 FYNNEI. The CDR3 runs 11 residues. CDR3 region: CASSARDGYTF. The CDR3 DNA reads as TGTGCCAGCAGCGCCCGGGATGGCTACACCTTC.

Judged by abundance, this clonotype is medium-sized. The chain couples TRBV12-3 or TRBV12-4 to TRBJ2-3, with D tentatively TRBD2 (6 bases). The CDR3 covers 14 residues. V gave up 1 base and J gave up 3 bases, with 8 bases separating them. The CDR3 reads CASSLVAGTDTQYF. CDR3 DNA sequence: TGTGCCAGCAGTTTAGTCGCGGGGACAGATACGCAGTATTTT.

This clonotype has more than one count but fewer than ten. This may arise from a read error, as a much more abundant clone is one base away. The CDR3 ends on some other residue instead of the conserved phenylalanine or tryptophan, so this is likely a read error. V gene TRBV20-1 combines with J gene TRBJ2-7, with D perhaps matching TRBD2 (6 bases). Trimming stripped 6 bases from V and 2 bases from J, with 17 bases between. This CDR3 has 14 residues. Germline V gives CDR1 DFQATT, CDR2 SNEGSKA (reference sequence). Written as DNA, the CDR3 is TGCAGTGCCCCTAAAGTAGCGGACCCCTACGAGCAGTACTCC. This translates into CSAPKVADPYEQYS.

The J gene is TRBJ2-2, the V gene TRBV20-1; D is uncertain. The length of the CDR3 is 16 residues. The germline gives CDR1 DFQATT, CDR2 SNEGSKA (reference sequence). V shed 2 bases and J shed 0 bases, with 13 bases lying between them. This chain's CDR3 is CSARNPGAANTGELFF. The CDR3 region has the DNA TGCAGTGCTAGAAATCCGGGCGCCGCGAACACCGGGGAGCTGTTTTTT.

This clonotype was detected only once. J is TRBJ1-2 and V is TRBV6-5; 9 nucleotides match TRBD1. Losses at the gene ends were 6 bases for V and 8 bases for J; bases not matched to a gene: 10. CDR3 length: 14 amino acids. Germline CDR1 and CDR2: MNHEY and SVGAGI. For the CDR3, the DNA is TGTGCCAGCAGACTGGGGACAGGGATAAAGGGCTACACCTTC. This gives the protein CASRLGTGIKGYTF.

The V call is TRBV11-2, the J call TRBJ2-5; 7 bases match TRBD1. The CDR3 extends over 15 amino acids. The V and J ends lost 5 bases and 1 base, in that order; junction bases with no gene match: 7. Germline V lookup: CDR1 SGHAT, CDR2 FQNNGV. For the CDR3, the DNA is TGTGCCAGCAGCGCAATTGAGGGGGCCCAAGAGACCCAGTACTTC. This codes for CASSAIEGAQETQYF.

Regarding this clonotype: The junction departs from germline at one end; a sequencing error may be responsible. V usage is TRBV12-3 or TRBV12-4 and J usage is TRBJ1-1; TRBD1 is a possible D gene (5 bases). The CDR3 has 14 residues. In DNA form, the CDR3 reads TGTGTCAGCAGCTGGGGGTCGGGGAACACTGAAGCTTTCTTT. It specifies CVSSWGSGNTEAFF.

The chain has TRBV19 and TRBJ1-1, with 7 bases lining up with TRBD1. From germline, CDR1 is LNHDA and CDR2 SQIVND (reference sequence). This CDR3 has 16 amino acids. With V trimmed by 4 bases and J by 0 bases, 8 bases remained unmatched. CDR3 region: CASSRGQPKMNTEAFF. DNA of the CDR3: TGTGCCAGTAGTAGGGGACAGCCTAAGATGAACACTGAAGCTTTCTTT.